This note documents a single T cell receptor (beta chain) sequence. These data belong to a study of T cells in Graves' hyperthyroidism and ophthalmopathy. Per the germline V gene, CDR1 is DFQATT and CDR2 is SNEGSKA (reference sequence). V dropped 0 bases and J dropped 1 base, with 13 bases sitting between them. This CDR3 region has 16 residues. What was amplified from RNA transcripts were TCR beta CDR3 regions. During a first-round RT-PCR of the TCR CDR3, the HTBI primer set was used. TCRdb recomputed calls from the multiplex PCR reads with MiXCR, one row per CDR3 protein. The data contain 500,000 or so distinct CDR3 sequences, approximately 17% of them seen just once; the ten biggest clones take up roughly 15%.

The chain carries TRBV20-1 and TRBJ1-3; D unclear. This TCR was sampled from a woman between 18 and 30 years old with Graves' ophthalmopathy. Material: blood. The CDR3 DNA sequence: TGCAGTGCTAGAGACCCGGGCAGCCCTTCTGGAAACACCATATATTTT. It yields the protein CSARDPGSPSGNTIYF.